These 30 T cell receptor beta chains originate from one sample sequenced in a study of blood T cell repertoires in COVID-19. Produced via immunoSEQ multiplex PCR; TCRdb's table is partial and in-frame only. The sample has 250,000 or so clones, approximately 81% seen once. Material for sequencing was peripheral blood. The receptors were sampled from a man aged 55 to 70 with acute or convalescent COVID-19.

The rearrangement uses TRBV11-2 and TRBJ2-4; D gene uncertain. The length of the CDR3 is 17 residues. The germline V and J ends were trimmed by 5 bases and 1 base, with 18 bases remaining between them. From germline, CDR1 is SGHAT and CDR2 FQNNGV. The CDR3 spells CASSLGYRSIAKNIQYF. DNA of the CDR3: TGTGCCAGCAGCCTAGGGTATAGAAGCATCGCCAAAAACATTCAGTACTTC.

In DNA form, the CDR3 reads TGTGCCAGCAGCTTACGAGGGCCCACAGATACGCAGTATTTT. Translating it yields CASSLRGPTDTQYF. The chain joins TRBV7-9 to TRBJ2-3, with D maybe TRBD2 (5 bases). The germline V gene has CDR1 SEHNR and CDR2 FQNEAQ (reference sequence). This CDR3 spans 14 amino acids. Trimming took 2 bases from V and 2 from J, leaving 8 bases between them.

V usage is TRBV5-6 and J usage is TRBJ2-7; 9 bases agree with TRBD1. The CDR3 runs 17 residues. Trimming at V came to 2 bases and at J to 4 bases, leaving 13 bases not matched to a gene. CDR1 is SGHDT and CDR2 is YYEEEE in the germline V gene. The CDR3 nucleotides read TGTGCCAGCAGCTTAGGGGCACCGGGACAGGGTGTGTACGAGCAGTACTTC. It codes for CASSLGAPGQGVYEQYF.

This CDR3 reads CASSLRTGINQPQHF. The CDR3 region has the DNA TGTGCCAGCAGTTTACGGACTGGGATCAATCAGCCCCAGCATTTT. The rearrangement uses TRBV27 and TRBJ1-5; D is unclear. The ends were cut back, 2 bases at V and 3 bases at J, with 11 bases in the middle. CDR3 length equals 15 residues. Germline CDR1 MNHEY, CDR2 SMNVEV (reference sequence).

This clone was observed a handful of times. V gene TRBV7-8 combines with J gene TRBJ1-2, with D tentatively TRBD1 (6 bases). This CDR3 region has 15 residues. Deletions cut 5 bases from V and 4 bases from J, with 17 bases between. The V gene's germline CDR1 is SGHVS and CDR2 FQNEAQ. The CDR3 spells CASSPRTVSAYGYTF. CDR3 coding DNA: TGTGCCAGCAGCCCGAGGACAGTCTCCGCCTATGGCTACACCTTC.

This rearrangement joins TRBV28 to TRBJ1-2, with a weak D call TRBD1 (6 bases). Germline loops: CDR1 MDHEN, CDR2 SYDVKM. CDR3 length equals 15 residues. V gave up 1 base and J gave up 7 bases, with 16 bases separating them. The CDR3 loop reads CASSLSMRGYGGYTF. The CDR3 DNA sequence: TGTGCCAGCAGTTTATCTATGAGGGGGTACGGTGGCTACACCTTC.

The chain couples TRBV7-9 to TRBJ2-1, with a weak D call TRBD2 (5 bases). The CDR3 sequence is 17 residues long. V was shortened by 1 base and J by 4 bases, with 17 bases between the two germline ends. Germline values: CDR1 SEHNR, CDR2 FQNEAQ (reference sequence). The CDR3 DNA is TGTGCCAGCAGCTTAGTCGCGGCAAGCGGTGGGTACAATGAGCAGTTCTTC. This sequence encodes CASSLVAASGGYNEQFF. Variable domain in full (rest from reference TRBV7-9 and TRBJ2-1): DTGVSQNPRHKITKRGQNVTFRCDPISEHNRLYWYRQTLGQGPEFLTYFQNEAQLEKSRLLSDRFSAERPKGSFSTLEIQRTEQGDSAMYLCASSLVAASGGYNEQFFGPGTRLTVL.

This sequence joins TRBV18 and TRBJ2-1; TRBD1 agrees at 10 bases. Germline V gene lookup returns CDR1 KGHSH and CDR2 LQKENI. The CDR3 is made up of 15 amino acids. J lost 8 bases, V lost 6 bases, and 10 bases had no gene match. This chain's CDR3 is CASSPWDRGTDEQFF. The DNA for the CDR3 is TGTGCCAGCTCCCCATGGGACAGGGGAACGGATGAGCAGTTCTTC.

This chain connects TRBV4-1 to TRBJ2-2, with 8 bases that match TRBD2. V dropped 5 bases and J dropped 2; count of bases not matched to a gene: 10. The CDR3 runs 17 residues. Per the germline V gene, CDR1 is MGHRA and CDR2 is YSYEKL. The CDR3 DNA is TGCGCCAGCAGCTCAACAGAGGGACTAGTCAACACCGGGGAGCTGTTTTTT. Translating it yields CASSSTEGLVNTGELFF.

This chain uses TRBV2 with TRBJ1-5, with TRBD1 identical over 8 bases. Germline values: CDR1 SNHLY, CDR2 FYNNEI. This CDR3 region has 16 residues. The V gene end was trimmed by 3 bases and the J gene end by 4 bases; junction bases not matched to a gene: 8. The CDR3, as DNA: TGTGCCAGCAGTGACTCGCCCTGGACAGGGAATCAGCCCCAGCATTTT. It codes for CASSDSPWTGNQPQHF.

The chain joins TRBV10-3 to TRBJ1-1; 8 nucleotides line up with TRBD1. V lost 6 bases and J lost 4; bases outside the gene matches: 7. The CDR3 loop spans 14 amino acids. Germline V gives CDR1 ENHRY, CDR2 SYGVKD. CDR3 residues: CAIRFRGTGTEAFF. The CDR3, as DNA: TGTGCCATCAGGTTCAGGGGGACAGGCACTGAAGCTTTCTTT.

This chain connects TRBV2 to TRBJ2-1, with D maybe TRBD2 (5 bases). This CDR3 comprises 9 residues. With 6 bases removed from V and 13 bases from J, the gap between germline ends came to 7 bases. Looked up from germline, CDR1 is SNHLY and CDR2 is FYNNEI. The CDR3 loop reads CASRDYQFF. The CDR3 nucleotides read TGTGCCAGCAGAGACTACCAGTTCTTC. Together with reference TRBV2 and TRBJ2-1, the CDR3 gives the full variable domain: EPEVTQTPSHQVTQMGQEVILRCVPISNHLYFYWYRQILGQKVEFLVSFYNNEISEKSEIFDDQFSVERPDGSNFTLKIRSTKLEDSAMYFCASRDYQFFGPGTRLTVL.

The genes are TRBV25-1 and TRBJ1-2; 7 bases are shared with TRBD1. V lost 2 bases and J lost 5; bases outside the gene matches: 5. From germline, CDR1 is MGHDK and CDR2 SYGVNS. There are 14 residues in the CDR3. Here the CDR3 reads CASSEIQGRYGYTF. In nucleotides, the CDR3 is TGTGCCAGCAGTGAAATACAGGGGAGATATGGCTACACCTTC.

The V and J genes are TRBV28 and TRBJ2-7; weak D call: TRBD2 (6 bases). Looked up from germline, CDR1 is MDHEN and CDR2 is SYDVKM. Trimming stripped 7 bases from V and 4 bases from J, with 11 bases between. CDR3 length: 12 residues. The CDR3 here is CASKTGGYEQYF. The DNA for the CDR3 is TGTGCCAGCAAAACCGGGGGTTACGAGCAGTACTTC.

The gene calls are TRBV29-1 and TRBJ1-6; TRBD1 is a possible D gene (5 bases). Trimming removed 6 bases from V and 5 bases from J, with 11 bases in between. CDR1 SQVTM and CDR2 ANQGSEA come from the germline V gene. The CDR3 length is 13 residues. The CDR3 coding sequence is TGCAGCGTCGCCCAGGGTGATAATTCACCCCTCCACTTT. This sequence encodes CSVAQGDNSPLHF. The complete variable domain, with remaining parts taken from reference TRBV29-1 and TRBJ1-6, reads SAVISQKPSRDICQRGTSLTIQCQVDSQVTMMFWYRQQPGQSLTLIATANQGSEATYESGFVIDKFPISRPNLTFSTLTVSNMSPEDSSIYLCSVAQGDNSPLHFGNGTRLTVT.

The J gene is TRBJ2-2, the V gene TRBV24-1, with unresolved D. V lost 3 bases and J 1 base, leaving 11 bases between the germline ends. The CDR3 length is 16 residues. Germline V CDR1 and CDR2: KGHDR, SFDVKD. DNA for the CDR3: TGTGCCACCAGTGATGCGAGTAGCAAGAACACCGGGGAGCTGTTTTTT. Protein product: CATSDASSKNTGELFF.

The rearrangement links TRBV9 to TRBJ1-1; D gene ambiguous. Trimming removed 1 base from V and 1 base from J, with 14 bases in between. Per the germline V gene, CDR1 is SGDLS and CDR2 is YYNGEE. CDR3 size: 16 residues. The chain's CDR3 is CASSVSAGNKNTEAFF. Written as DNA, the CDR3 is TGTGCCAGCAGCGTATCTGCGGGAAACAAGAACACTGAAGCTTTCTTT.

This rearrangement joins TRBV5-1 to TRBJ2-1; 7 nucleotides line up with TRBD1. The germline V gene has CDR1 SGHRS and CDR2 YFSETQ. J was trimmed by 2 bases and V by 4 bases; bases with no gene match: 3. The CDR3 runs to 14 residues. Here the CDR3 reads CASSVGQPYNEQFF. The DNA of the CDR3 is TGCGCCAGCAGCGTGGGACAGCCCTACAATGAGCAGTTCTTC.

CDR3 nucleotides: TGCGCCAGCAGTTCCAGGGGCCACGAGCAGTACTTC. This translates into CASSSRGHEQYF. The chain carries TRBV10-1 and TRBJ2-7; perhaps TRBD1 as D (6 bases). The ends were cut back, 5 bases at V and 5 bases at J, with 10 bases in the middle. This CDR3 region has 12 residues. Germline V gene data show CDR1 as WNHNN and CDR2 as SYGVQD (reference sequence).

The chain recombines TRBV5-6 with TRBJ1-2; D unresolved. Trimming took off 0 bases at V and 4 bases at J, with 13 bases between the two ends. The CDR3 runs to 15 residues. The germline V gene encodes CDR1 SGHDT and CDR2 YYEEEE. CDR3 in DNA: TGTGCCAGCAGCTTGGGGGCTGGCGGGAGCTATGGCTACACCTTC. Residues: CASSLGAGGSYGYTF.

CDR3 in DNA: TGTGCCAGCCGAATCCCCGGGACAGGGAATTCACCCCTCCACTTT. Its protein is CASRIPGTGNSPLHF. The rearrangement uses TRBV5-8 and TRBJ1-6; 9 positions agree with TRBD1. Per the germline V gene, CDR1 is SGHTS and CDR2 is YDEGEE. The CDR3 sequence is 15 residues long. With V trimmed by 7 bases and J by 7 bases, 9 bases remained unmatched. Filled out from reference TRBV5-8 and TRBJ1-6, the complete variable domain reads EAGVTQSPTHLIKTRGQQATLRCSPISGHTSVYWYQQALGLGLQFLLWYDEGEERNRGNFPPRFSGRQFPNYSSELNVNALELEDSALYLCASRIPGTGNSPLHFGNGTRLTVT.

V and J are TRBV28 and TRBJ2-5; D uncertain. Germline loops: CDR1 MDHEN, CDR2 SYDVKM. V lost 6 bases, J lost 3 bases, and 17 bases lay in between. CDR3 length: 15 residues. CDR3 DNA: TGTGCCAGCAGCTCTCGGGTGAGACCTGAAGAGACCCAGTACTTC. It specifies CASSSRVRPEETQYF.

The gene calls are TRBV18 and TRBJ1-5; no clear D gene. The germline gives CDR1 KGHSH, CDR2 LQKENI. CDR3 size: 16 residues. V was shortened by 2 bases and J by 2 bases, with 13 bases between the two germline ends. CDR3 bases: TGTGCCAGCTCACCAAGCAGCGTAGGTGGCAATCAGCCCCAGCATTTT. This codes for CASSPSSVGGNQPQHF. Variable domain in full (rest from reference TRBV18 and TRBJ1-5): NAGVMQNPRHLVRRRGQEARLRCSPMKGHSHVYWYRQLPEEGLKFMVYLQKENIIDESGMPKERFSAEFPKEGPSILRIQQVVRGDSAAYFCASSPSSVGGNQPQHFGDGTRLSIL.

The gene calls are TRBV2 and TRBJ1-1; the match to TRBD1 covers 8 bases. The CDR3 consists of 13 residues. CDR1 SNHLY and CDR2 FYNNEI come from the germline V gene. Trimming cost V 7 bases and J 5 bases; bases outside gene matches: 6. The CDR3 DNA sequence: TGTGCCAGCACTCAACAGGGGGGAACTGAAGCTTTCTTT. Translated, it gives CASTQQGGTEAFF.

This clone was seen once. V and J are TRBV11-3 and TRBJ2-1; the match to TRBD2 covers 8 bases. The CDR3 runs 17 residues. Germline trimming cut 6 bases from V and 1 base from J; bases unmatched to any gene: 11. Germline lookup yields CDR1 SGHNT and CDR2 YENEEA. This chain's CDR3 is CASSPWGASGSYNEQFF. CDR3 bases: TGTGCCAGCAGTCCCTGGGGGGCTAGCGGGTCCTACAATGAGCAGTTCTTC.

V and J are TRBV18 and TRBJ1-5, with D perhaps TRBD1 (5 bases). The CDR3 is 13 residues long. The V end lost 6 bases, the J end lost 9 bases, and 15 bases lay between the germline ends. CDR1 and CDR2 from the germline V gene are KGHSH and LQKENI. CDR3 loop: CASSSQDSGPQHF. The CDR3 bases are TGTGCCAGCTCTTCACAGGATTCGGGGCCCCAGCATTTT.

The chain employs TRBV6-2 or TRBV6-3 and TRBJ2-1; tentative D call: TRBD2 (6 bases). From germline, CDR1 is MNHEY and CDR2 SVGEGT. There are 18 residues in the CDR3. V was shortened by 2 bases and J by 3 bases, with 20 bases between the two germline ends. The CDR3 is CASSYRGLLEKGYNEQFF. CDR3 coding DNA: TGTGCCAGCAGTTACCGGGGACTTCTCGAGAAGGGCTACAATGAGCAGTTCTTC.

The V call is TRBV11-2, the J call TRBJ2-1; 9 bases agree with TRBD2. Germline-derived CDR1 and CDR2 are SGHAT and FQNNGV. V shed 1 base and J 0 bases; nucleotides not matched to a gene: 4. The CDR3 spans 17 residues. The chain's CDR3 is CASSLGGGVLSYNEQFF. The CDR3, as DNA: TGTGCCAGCAGCTTAGGCGGGGGGGTCCTCTCCTACAATGAGCAGTTCTTC.

This clone was counted once. The CDR3 protein is CASSPIAGGHQETQYF. The CDR3 region has the DNA TGTGCCAGCTCACCCATAGCGGGAGGGCATCAAGAGACCCAGTACTTC. The chain couples TRBV18 to TRBJ2-5, with 11 bases that match TRBD2. Germline V gene lookup returns CDR1 KGHSH and CDR2 LQKENI. The V gene end was trimmed by 3 bases and the J gene end by 2 bases; junction bases not matched to a gene: 5. This CDR3 is built from 16 residues.

The table lists this clone with a few counts. The chain carries TRBV28 and TRBJ2-7; 10 bases are a match to TRBD1. V gave up 7 bases and J gave up 4 bases; unmatched junction bases: 13. Germline V CDR1 and CDR2: MDHEN, SYDVKM. This CDR3 region has 16 residues. CDR3 coding DNA: TGTGCCAGCACCAAACCCCCCGGGACAGGGGAATACGAGCAGTACTTC. It yields the protein CASTKPPGTGEYEQYF. Combining the CDR3 with reference TRBV28 and TRBJ2-7 gives the whole variable domain DVKVTQSSRYLVKRTGEKVFLECVQDMDHENMFWYRQDPGLGLRLIYFSYDVKMKEKGDIPEGYSVSREKKERFSLILESASTNQTSMYLCASTKPPGTGEYEQYFGPGTRLTVT.